These T cell receptor beta chains were read from a single sample in a study of T cell responses to AZD1222 COVID-19 vaccine. The data were produced by immunoSEQ multiplex PCR, yet TCRdb's version contains in-frame clones alone and is incomplete. Found here are 150,000 to 200,000 clones, 85% to 90% of them singletons; the top ten hold 26%. This specimen consisted of peripheral blood, obtained 28 days after the second AZD1222 dose. Receptor source: an adult who received the AZD1222 COVID-19 vaccine. Both conserved end residues are part of each CDR3. A D gene is named only where the DNA matches it firmly. A row's size may be missing; if present it is once, few, many or a size class.

.	TRBV19	16	TRBJ2-1	.	CASSISGGGKSREQFF	TGTGCCAGTAGTATTTCCGGGGGCGGGAAGTCCCGTGAGCAGTTCTTC
.	TRBV7-2	14	TRBJ2-7	.	CASSTFGQAGEQYF	TGTGCCAGCAGTACCTTCGGACAGGCGGGGGAGCAGTACTTC
.	TRBV25-1	16	TRBJ2-1	.	CASSELGVTWHNEQFF	TGTGCCAGCAGTGAATTGGGCGTGACATGGCACAATGAGCAGTTCTTC
TRBD1	TRBV28	12	TRBJ2-7	few	CATQGAHYEQYF	TGTGCCACCCAGGGGGCCCACTACGAGCAGTACTTC
TRBD1	TRBV30	14	TRBJ1-1	.	CAWRFTGDDTEAFF	TGTGCCTGGAGATTCACAGGGGACGACACTGAAGCTTTCTTT
TRBD1	TRBV18	15	TRBJ2-7	.	CASSPQAGGQDEQYF	TGTGCCAGCTCACCACAAGCAGGGGGCCAGGACGAGCAGTACTTC
.	TRBV6-5	14	TRBJ2-2	.	CASSLGLANGELFF	TGTGCCAGCAGTTTAGGCCTAGCTAACGGGGAGCTGTTTTTT
.	TRBV7-3	16	TRBJ2-7	.	CASSLTRAGRSYEQYF	TGTGCCAGCAGCTTAACGAGGGCGGGGCGCTCCTACGAGCAGTACTTC
.	TRBV12-3/TRBV12-4	13	TRBJ2-3	.	CASSVTGTDTQYF	TGTGCCAGCAGTGTAACAGGCACAGATACGCAGTATTTT
TRBD2	TRBV28	17	TRBJ2-5	.	CASSSQLGGAGDETQYF	TGTGCCAGCAGTTCGCAACTCGGGGGGGCGGGAGATGAGACCCAGTACTTC
.	TRBV30	14	TRBJ1-5	.	CAWSSSPAGEPQHF	TGTGCCTGGAGTTCGTCCCCGGCGGGGGAACCCCAGCATTTT
.	TRBV18	14	TRBJ2-1	.	CASSPGLGGNEQFF	TGTGCCAGCTCACCGGGGCTAGGGGGAAATGAGCAGTTCTTC
.	TRBV28	16	TRBJ2-2	.	CASSLWSSTNTGELFF	TGTGCCAGCAGTTTATGGAGCAGCACCAACACCGGGGAGCTGTTTTTT
.	TRBV25-1	13	TRBJ2-2	.	CASSEVGAGELFF	TGTGCCAGCAGTGAAGTCGGGGCCGGGGAGCTGTTTTTT
TRBD2	TRBV4-2	16	TRBJ2-7	.	CASSQDLAGSSYEQYF	TGTGCCAGCAGCCAAGATTTAGCGGGTTCCTCCTACGAGCAGTACTTC
TRBD2	TRBV6-1	17	TRBJ2-3	.	CASSEREGGGSTDTQYF	TGTGCCAGCAGTGAGCGGGAGGGAGGCGGAAGCACAGATACGCAGTATTTT
.	TRBV6-5	16	TRBJ2-2	.	CASSYPGRSNTGELFF	TGTGCCAGCAGTTACCCGGGACGGTCGAACACCGGGGAGCTGTTTTTT
TRBD1	TRBV5-4	14	TRBJ1-5	.	CASSPGQDNQPQHF	TGTGCCAGCAGCCCAGGACAGGATAATCAGCCCCAGCATTTT
.	TRBV3-1/TRBV3-2	14	TRBJ2-2	.	CASSQKRHTGELFF	TGTGCCAGCAGCCAAAAAAGGCACACCGGGGAGCTGTTTTTT
TRBD2	TRBV29-1	14	TRBJ2-7	.	CSVYPSGGSYEQYF	TGCAGCGTTTACCCCTCCGGGGGGAGCTACGAGCAGTACTTC
.	TRBV5-1	16	TRBJ1-3	once	CASSLTGVSSGNTIYF	TGCGCCAGCAGCCTCACGGGGGTGAGCTCTGGAAACACCATATATTTT
TRBD1	TRBV7-3	15	TRBJ2-1	.	CASSGDRGAYNEQFF	TGTGCCAGCAGCGGGGACAGGGGCGCCTACAATGAGCAGTTCTTC
TRBD1	TRBV6-5	13	TRBJ1-2	.	CASTKGADYGYTF	TGTGCCAGCACCAAGGGGGCGGACTATGGCTACACCTTC
TRBD2	TRBV27	15	TRBJ2-3	.	CASSHPRGGTDTQYF	TGTGCCAGCAGTCACCCGCGGGGGGGCACAGATACGCAGTATTTT
.	TRBV7-2	13	TRBJ1-5	.	CASSVQSNQPQHF	TGTGCCAGCAGCGTACAAAGCAATCAGCCCCAGCATTTT
.	TRBV19	17	TRBJ2-2	.	CASSIRALGTTIGELFF	TGTGCCAGTAGTATACGAGCGCTGGGGACAACGATAGGGGAGCTGTTTTTT
.	TRBV30	13	TRBJ1-2	.	CAWSVLGGYGYTF	TGTGCCTGGAGTGTACTGGGTGGATATGGCTACACCTTC
TRBD1	TRBV4-3	15	TRBJ1-2	.	CASSSRQGMDYGYTF	TGCGCCAGCAGCTCGAGACAGGGAATGGACTATGGCTACACCTTC
.	TRBV24-1	14	TRBJ2-3	.	CATSASATLDTQYF	TGTGCCACCAGTGCTTCGGCTACCTTAGATACGCAGTATTTT
TRBD2	TRBV7-2	14	TRBJ2-3	.	CASRVDGGTDTQYF	TGTGCCAGCAGGGTAGACGGGGGGACAGATACGCAGTATTTT
.	TRBV28	11	TRBJ2-7	.	CASSDTYEQYF	TGTGCCAGCAGTGACACCTACGAGCAGTACTTC
.	TRBV21-1	17	TRBJ2-5	.	CASSPRGEREAQETQYF	TGTGCCAGCAGCCCACGGGGCGAGCGGGAGGCTCAAGAGACCCAGTACTTC
TRBD2	TRBV9	15	TRBJ2-3	.	CASSASGLGTDTQYF	TGTGCCAGCAGCGCCTCGGGACTAGGGACAGATACGCAGTATTTT
.	TRBV9	16	TRBJ1-6	once	CASSEGGRRYNSPLHF	TGTGCCAGCAGCGAGGGGGGTAGGAGGTATAATTCACCCCTCCACTTT
.	TRBV6-5	13	TRBJ2-1	.	CASSTDPGYEQFF	TGTGCCAGCAGCACAGATCCAGGTTACGAGCAGTTCTTC
.	TRBV19	16	TRBJ1-5	.	CASNTPRGVSNQPQHF	TGTGCCAGTAACACCCCTCGGGGGGTAAGCAATCAGCCCCAGCATTTT
.	TRBV14	15	TRBJ2-7	.	CASSQDGRRLYEQYF	TGTGCCAGCAGCCAAGACGGCCGGCGGTTATACGAGCAGTACTTC
TRBD1	TRBV5-1	18	TRBJ2-2	.	CASSLWSRTGGSTGELFF	TGCGCCAGCAGCTTGTGGTCCCGCACAGGGGGTAGTACCGGGGAGCTGTTTTTT
.	TRBV28	16	TRBJ1-5	.	CASLTGGLNSNQPQHF	TGTGCCAGCCTCACTGGGGGGCTAAATAGCAATCAGCCCCAGCATTTT
.	TRBV5-4	13	TRBJ2-7	.	CASSLSISYEQYF	TGTGCCAGCAGCTTGAGTATCTCCTACGAGCAGTACTTC
.	TRBV7-2	16	TRBJ2-3	.	CASSSGGWGSRDTQYF	TGTGCCAGCAGCTCTGGGGGTTGGGGCTCGAGGGATACGCAGTATTTT
.	TRBV19	15	TRBJ1-2	.	CASSIFGDPNYGYTF	TGTGCCAGTAGTATTTTCGGGGACCCTAACTATGGCTACACCTTC